This note documents a single TCR beta chain sequence. Its antigen is not identified. The data were obtained in a study of cytomegalovirus exposure and HLA in healthy donors. Overall study results and limits: Among TCR beta chains, those listed as cytomegalovirus-associated numbered some 160. Researchers reportedly found TCR beta sequences accurately predicted most subjects' HLA-A and HLA-B alleles. Later genetic work tied a missense DCLRE1C variant to beta-chain V and J trimming.

PCR employed 60 Vbeta and 13 Jbeta primers. Under the authors' procedure: Per a later analysis, the number of unique TCR beta chains was approximately 73 million, of which about 11 million were shared. Data came from immunoSEQ multiplex PCR; TCRdb stores just in-frame clones and leaves some out. V and J calls and clone size are those listed in that table; D and trimming were worked out from the DNA. Of about 100,000 clones in the sample, approximately 74% were seen once. Germline CDR1 is SEHNR and CDR2 is FQNEAQ (reference sequence). J was trimmed by 1 base and V by 5 bases; bases with no gene match: 7. The CDR3 has 15 amino acids.

The source is a woman in her 40s in good health and CMV-seronegative. Sample: PBMCs. The chain combines TRBV7-9 with TRBJ1-1; 7 nucleotides align to TRBD1. CDR3 region: CASSPTGAANTEAFF. The CDR3 coding sequence is TGTGCCAGCAGCCCCACAGGGGCCGCGAACACTGAAGCTTTCTTT.